This note documents a single TCR beta chain sequence. Its antigen is as yet unknown. The data stem from a study of CD8+CD57+ T cells in acquired aplastic anemia. Study background: Sorted CD4+ and CD8+ cell DNA averaged roughly 3.2 ug. On average, healthy donors gave approximately 11 million reads for CD4+ cells.

The template used for profiling TCR beta VDJ and CDR3 was genomic DNA. TCRdb ran MiXCR on the reads and lists one entry per CDR3 protein. The sample includes fewer than 200,000 distinct CDR3 sequences, just under 45% seen only once; the top ten take approximately 1%. Study-wide points: Patients and controls were found to share twenty-nine CD8+ CDR3 sequences.

CDR3 length: 12 amino acids. V was cut by 5 bases and J by 10 bases, with 9 bases left in between. This clonotype was obtained from a human donor in good health. Sequenced material: sorted CD4+, CD8+, or CD8+CD57+ T cells (not recorded which) from PBMCs. The gene calls are TRBV12-3 or TRBV12-4 and TRBJ1-6; D unclear. CDR3 coding DNA: TGTGCCAGCAGTCCAGCGGGCTCACCCCTCCACTTT. It codes for CASSPAGSPLHF.